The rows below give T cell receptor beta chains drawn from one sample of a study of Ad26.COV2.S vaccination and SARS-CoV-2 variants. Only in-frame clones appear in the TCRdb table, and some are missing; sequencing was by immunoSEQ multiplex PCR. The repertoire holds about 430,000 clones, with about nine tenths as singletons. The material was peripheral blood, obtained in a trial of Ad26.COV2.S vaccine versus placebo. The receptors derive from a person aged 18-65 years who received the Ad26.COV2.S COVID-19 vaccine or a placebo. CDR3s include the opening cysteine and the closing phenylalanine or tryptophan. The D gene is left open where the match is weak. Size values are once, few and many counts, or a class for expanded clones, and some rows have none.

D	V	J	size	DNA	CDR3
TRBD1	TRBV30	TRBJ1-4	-	TGTGCCTGGAGCCACGACAGGGGGCCGTTTACTAATGAAAAACTGTTTTTT	CAWSHDRGPFTNEKLFF
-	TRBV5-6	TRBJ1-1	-	TGTGCCAGCAGCTTGGTAACGGCTGAAGCTTTCTTT	CASSLVTAEAFF
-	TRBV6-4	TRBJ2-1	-	TGTGCCAGCAGTGAGGAGCGTACATCATTCGACAATGAGCAGTTCTTC	CASSEERTSFDNEQFF
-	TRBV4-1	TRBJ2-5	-	TGCGCCAGCAGCCTGACGGACTCATGGGGAGAGACCCAGTACTTC	CASSLTDSWGETQYF
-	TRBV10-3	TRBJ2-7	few	TGTGCCATCATTGCCGGTCCTCCGGCCTACGAGCAGTACTTC	CAIIAGPPAYEQYF
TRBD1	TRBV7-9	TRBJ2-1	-	TGTGCCAGCAGCCTCGCCGGGACAGCCATTTTTATGGAGCAGTTCTTC	CASSLAGTAIFMEQFF
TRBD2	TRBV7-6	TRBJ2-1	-	TGTGCCAGCAGTGCAAGCCCTAGCGGGCGCTCCTACAATGAGCAGTTCTTC	CASSASPSGRSYNEQFF
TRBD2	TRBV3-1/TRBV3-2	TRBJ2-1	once	TGTGCCAGCAGCCCCAAGCCCCCTACTAGCGGGAGGATATACAATGAGCAGTTCTTC	CASSPKPPTSGRIYNEQFF
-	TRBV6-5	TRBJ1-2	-	TGTGCCAGCAGTTATTCGGGGGGGGACTCCTATGGCTACACCTTC	CASSYSGGDSYGYTF
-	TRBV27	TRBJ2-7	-	TGTGCCAGCAGTCCCTCGACGTGGGGATCCTACGAGCAGTACTTC	CASSPSTWGSYEQYF
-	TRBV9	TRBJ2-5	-	TGTGCCAGCAGCGTAGCAGGGACTCGTGGTACCCAGTACTTC	CASSVAGTRGTQYF
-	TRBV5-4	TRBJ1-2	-	TGTGCCAGCAGCCTGGGGGCGACCTATGGCTACACCTTC	CASSLGATYGYTF
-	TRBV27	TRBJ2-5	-	TGTGCCAGCAGTTCCTCGAGGTTGGAGACCCAGTACTTC	CASSSSRLETQYF
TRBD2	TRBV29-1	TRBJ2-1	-	TGCAGCGCGGCCCCCGGGACTAGCGGACACAATGAGCAGTTCTTC	CSAAPGTSGHNEQFF
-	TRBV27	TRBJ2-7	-	TGTGCCAGCAGTTTTGCCTCCAAGGTCTACTTC	CASSFASKVYF
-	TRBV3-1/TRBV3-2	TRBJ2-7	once	TGTGCCAGCAGCCAAGTTCACGAGCAGTACTTC	CASSQVHEQYF
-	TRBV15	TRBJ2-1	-	TGTGCCACCAGGCCCACTAGGCAGGGTAGTTCCTACAATGAGCAGTTCTTC	CATRPTRQGSSYNEQFF
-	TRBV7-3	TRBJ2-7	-	TGTGCCAGCAGCTTAACGGGGTTAGGGAGGATCTACGAGCAGTACTTC	CASSLTGLGRIYEQYF
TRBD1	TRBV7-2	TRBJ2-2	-	TGTGCCAGCAGCTTGACAGGGTCGAACACCGGGGAGCTGTTTTTT	CASSLTGSNTGELFF
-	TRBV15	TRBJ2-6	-	TGTGCCACCAGCTACGCAACACAGGGTAGCTCTGGGGCCAACGTCCTGACTTTC	CATSYATQGSSGANVLTF
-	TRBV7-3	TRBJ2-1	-	TGTGCCAGCAGCTTAAACCGGGGCAGCAATGAGCAGTTCTTC	CASSLNRGSNEQFF
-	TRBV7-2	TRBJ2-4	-	TGTGCCAGCAGCTCCTTGGCCAGGACCTCCCGACTAGCCAAAAACATTCAGTACTTC	CASSSLARTSRLAKNIQYF
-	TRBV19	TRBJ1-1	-	TGTGCCAGTAGTATGGTGACGAACACTGAAGCTTTCTTT	CASSMVTNTEAFF